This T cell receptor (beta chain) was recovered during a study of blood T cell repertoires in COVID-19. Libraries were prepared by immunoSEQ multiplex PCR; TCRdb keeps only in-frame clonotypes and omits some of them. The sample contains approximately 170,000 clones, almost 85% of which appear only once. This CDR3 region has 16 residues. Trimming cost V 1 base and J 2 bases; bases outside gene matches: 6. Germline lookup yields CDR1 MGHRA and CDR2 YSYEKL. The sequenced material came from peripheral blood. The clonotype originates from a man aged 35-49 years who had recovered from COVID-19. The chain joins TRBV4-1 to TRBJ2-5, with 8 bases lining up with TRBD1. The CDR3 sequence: CASSQGGRGLQETQYF. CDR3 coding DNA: TGCGCCAGCAGCCAAGGAGGCAGGGGGCTTCAAGAGACCCAGTACTTC.